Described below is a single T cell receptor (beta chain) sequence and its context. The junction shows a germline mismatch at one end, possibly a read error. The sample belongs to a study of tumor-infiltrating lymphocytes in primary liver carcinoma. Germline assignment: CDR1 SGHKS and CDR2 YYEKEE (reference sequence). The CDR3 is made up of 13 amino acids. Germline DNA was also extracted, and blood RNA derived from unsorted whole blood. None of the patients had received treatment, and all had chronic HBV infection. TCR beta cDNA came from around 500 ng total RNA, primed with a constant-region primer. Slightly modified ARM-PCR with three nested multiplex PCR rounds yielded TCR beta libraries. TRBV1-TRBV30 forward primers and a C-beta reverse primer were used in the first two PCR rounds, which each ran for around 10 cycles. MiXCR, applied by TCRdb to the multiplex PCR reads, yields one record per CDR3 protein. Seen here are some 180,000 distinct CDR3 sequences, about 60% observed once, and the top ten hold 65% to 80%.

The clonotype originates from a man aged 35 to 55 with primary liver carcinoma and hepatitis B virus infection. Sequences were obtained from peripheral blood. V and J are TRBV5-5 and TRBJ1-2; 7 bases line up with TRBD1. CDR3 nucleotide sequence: TGTACCAGCAGCTTAACAGGGGTAAATGACTACACCTTC. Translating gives CTSSLTGVNDYTF. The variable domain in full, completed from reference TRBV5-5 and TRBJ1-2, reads DAGVTQSPTHLIKTRGQQVTLRCSPISGHKSVSWYQQVLGQGPQFIFQYYEKEERGRGNFPDRFSARQFPNYSSELNVNALLLGDSALYLCTSSLTGVNDYTFGSGTRLTVV.